This T cell receptor (beta chain) was sequenced in a study of T-cell reconstitution after alpha-beta-depleted transplantation in children. Points from the study as a whole: Reportedly, alpha-beta T cells present about two months post-transplant originated from several hundred expanded clones of graft origin. Among T cells one year after transplant, newly produced cells accounted for most counts and diversity. Some patients' high day-60 TCRbeta diversity was traced to surviving recipient T cells and thymic progenitors.

Unique molecular identifiers were used to barcode this TCRbeta library. TCRdb re-derived calls from the PCR reads in MiXCR, one entry per CDR3 protein. The sample holds approximately 800,000 distinct CDR3 sequences; about 15% are singletons and the top ten take roughly 4.8%. Of note for this clonotype: The antigen remains undetermined.

From germline, CDR1 is SGHRS and CDR2 YFSETQ. CDR3 length equals 19 residues. The ends lost 0 bases at V and 1 base at J; junction bases unmatched: 14. The J gene is TRBJ2-7, the V gene TRBV5-1, with TRBD1 matching 9 bases. The sequencing here drew on PBMCs, mostly from graft donor cells, taken 360 days after TCRalphabeta/CD19-depleted stem cell transplant. The sequence derives from a male patient younger than 18 who had a stem cell transplant for acute lymphoblastic leukemia, so the T cells may come from the graft donor. CDR3 nucleotides: TGCGCCAGCAGCTTGGCCGAAACCCGACCCGGACAGGGGTCCTACGAGCAGTACTTC. This encodes CASSLAETRPGQGSYEQYF.